The 8 T cell receptor beta chains given below trace back to one sample, sequenced in a study of cytomegalovirus exposure and HLA in healthy donors. PCR employed 60 Vbeta and 13 Jbeta primers. Repertoires were generated with immunoSEQ multiplex PCR, while TCRdb's copy carries only in-frame clones and drops some. This table holds about 170,000 clones, more than 80% found once. The sample comprised PBMCs. The receptors here all came from a man between 18 and 35 years old in good health and CMV-seronegative.

This rearrangement joins TRBV5-4 to TRBJ2-5; D perhaps matches TRBD2 (6 bases). The assigned J gene may be wrong: the sequence end matches TRBJ2-7 better. This CDR3 region has 16 residues. CDR1 is SGHNT, CDR2 YYREEE, per germline (reference sequence). CDR3 protein: CASSLAMAGIPYEQYF. CDR3 bases: TGTGCCAGCAGCTTGGCCATGGCGGGGATCCCCTACGAGCAGTACTTC.

This sequence joins TRBV5-1 and TRBJ2-1, with 9 nucleotides matching TRBD1. Germline assignment: CDR1 SGHRS and CDR2 YFSETQ. The CDR3 runs 14 residues. The V gene end was trimmed by 5 bases and the J gene end by 9 bases; junction bases not matched to a gene: 9. The CDR3 loop reads CASSQQGAPGEQFF. The CDR3 bases are TGCGCCAGCAGTCAACAGGGGGCGCCGGGTGAGCAGTTCTTC.

This CDR3 reads CASSRASGEQFF. DNA for the CDR3: TGCGCCAGCAGCAGGGCTAGCGGGGAGCAGTTCTTC. The rearrangement links TRBV5-1 to TRBJ2-1, with 8 positions matching TRBD2. In germline, CDR1 is SGHRS, CDR2 YFSETQ. V lost 4 bases, J lost 10 bases, and 4 bases stayed unmatched. This CDR3 contains 12 residues. Looking up the rest from reference TRBV5-1 and TRBJ2-1 gives the full variable domain: KAGVTQTPRYLIKTRGQQVTLSCSPISGHRSVSWYQQTPGQGLQFLFEYFSETQRNKGNFPGRFSGRQFSNSRSEMNVSTLELGDSALYLCASSRASGEQFFGPGTRLTVL.

The chain has TRBV19 and TRBJ2-1; 7 positions match TRBD1. Germline lookup yields CDR1 LNHDA and CDR2 SQIVND (reference sequence). V dropped 5 bases and J dropped 10; count of bases not matched to a gene: 20. The CDR3 length is 17 residues. The DNA of the CDR3 is TGTGCCAGTAGTGCCTCGACAGGGAAGTCCAAAGTAGGGGAGCAGTTCTTC. This gives the protein CASSASTGKSKVGEQFF.

The chain uses TRBV2 and TRBJ1-3; D is undetermined. V lost 6 bases to trimming and J lost 4 bases, with 10 bases between them. CDR3 size: 13 residues. Germline assignment: CDR1 SNHLY and CDR2 FYNNEI. Written as DNA, the CDR3 is TGTGCCAGCAGGGAGGGTTCAGGAAACACCATATATTTT. It is translated as CASREGSGNTIYF.

The chain is built from TRBV27 and TRBJ2-4, with D hard to call. The V end was cut by 6 bases, the J end by 5 bases, with 11 bases between. In germline, CDR1 is MNHEY, CDR2 SMNVEV (reference sequence). The CDR3 is made up of 13 amino acids. The CDR3 coding sequence is TGTGCCAGCAGATCAGACCGGGAAAACATTCAGTACTTC. Encoded protein: CASRSDRENIQYF.

The chain is built from TRBV7-3 and TRBJ2-7, with 9 bases matching TRBD2. Germline V lookup: CDR1 SGHTA, CDR2 FQGTGA. The V gene end was trimmed by 5 bases and the J gene end by 4 bases; junction bases not matched to a gene: 9. This CDR3 contains 15 residues. The chain's CDR3 is CASSPAGSGRYEQYF. The CDR3 coding sequence is TGTGCCAGCAGCCCAGCCGGGAGCGGGAGGTACGAGCAGTACTTC.

V is TRBV11-1 and J is TRBJ2-1; 7 bases are a match to TRBD2. The CDR3 spans 18 residues. V lost 5 bases, J lost 2 bases, and 15 bases stayed unmatched. Germline CDR1 reads SGHAT; CDR2 reads FQDESV (reference sequence). CDR3 sequence reads: CASSPGMREIYAYNEQFF. The CDR3 coding sequence is TGTGCCAGCAGCCCAGGGATGCGGGAGATTTATGCCTACAATGAGCAGTTCTTC.